These 7 T cell receptor beta chains were sequenced from one sample in a study of T-cell reconstitution after alpha-beta-depleted transplantation in children. Unique molecular identifiers were incorporated when the TCRbeta library was constructed. TCRdb analysed the PCR reads with MiXCR anew, one entry per CDR3 protein. Here the sample spans around 300,000 distinct CDR3 sequences, 23% being singletons. The sample was PBMCs, mostly from graft donor cells, taken 180 days after TCRalphabeta/CD19-depleted stem cell transplant. These receptors were collected from a male patient between 5 and 17 years old who had a stem cell transplant for acute lymphoblastic leukemia, so the T cells may come from the graft donor.

This clonotype turned up a few times. V and J are TRBV10-3 and TRBJ2-2; TRBD2 agrees at 11 bases. V lost 8 bases to trimming and J lost 5 bases; unmatched junction nucleotides: 10. This CDR3 comprises 16 residues. Germline CDR1 and CDR2: ENHRY and SYGVKD. CDR3 sequence (DNA): TGTGCCATCCGCCTTGGGACTAGCGGACCTACCGGGGAGCTGTTTTTT. Translated: CAIRLGTSGPTGELFF.

This clonotype was recorded many times. The rearrangement links TRBV7-2 to TRBJ1-5, with D uncertain. Deletions cut 3 bases from V and 1 base from J, with 10 bases between. There are 15 residues in the CDR3. CDR1 is SGHTA and CDR2 is FQGNSA in the germline V gene. The CDR3 nucleotides are TGTGCCAGCAGCTTCCGAATTGGGAGCAATCAGCCCCAGCATTTT. Encoded protein: CASSFRIGSNQPQHF.

This clonotype has a handful of counts. The chain recombines TRBV6-1 with TRBJ2-7, with 15 bases identical to TRBD2. J lost 2 bases, V lost 5 bases, and 7 bases had no gene match. The germline V gene encodes CDR1 MNHNS and CDR2 SASEGT. CDR3 size: 17 residues. CDR3 region: CASSRGLAGGVTYEQYF. CDR3 DNA sequence: TGTGCCAGCAGTCGCGGACTAGCGGGAGGGGTTACCTACGAGCAGTACTTC.

This clonotype was counted between two and nine times. The chain is built from TRBV7-9 and TRBJ2-7; 7 bases match TRBD2. This CDR3 has 15 amino acids. The V segment lost 8 bases and the J segment 3 bases; nucleotides outside the gene matches: 13. Germline lookup yields CDR1 SEHNR and CDR2 FQNEAQ (reference sequence). The CDR3 sequence is CASEPAGLEIYEQYF. CDR3 nucleotides: TGTGCCAGCGAACCGGCCGGACTAGAAATCTACGAGCAGTACTTC. The full variable domain, its missing parts supplied by reference TRBV7-9 and TRBJ2-7, is DTGVSQNPRHKITKRGQNVTFRCDPISEHNRLYWYRQTLGQGPEFLTYFQNEAQLEKSRLLSDRFSAERPKGSFSTLEIQRTEQGDSAMYLCASEPAGLEIYEQYFGPGTRLTVT.

This clonotype came up a few times. The rearrangement joins TRBV5-1 to TRBJ1-1; D ambiguous. The V gene's germline CDR1 is SGHRS and CDR2 YFSETQ. The CDR3 sequence is 15 residues long. V was trimmed by 0 bases and J by 0 bases, leaving 9 bases between them. Here the CDR3 DNA reads TGCGCCAGCAGCTTGGGAGGGAGTATGAACACTGAAGCTTTCTTT. Translated, it gives CASSLGGSMNTEAFF.

The chain carries TRBV6-1 and TRBJ1-5; 10 nucleotides line up with TRBD1. The V gene's germline CDR1 is MNHNS and CDR2 SASEGT. This CDR3 has 15 amino acids. J was trimmed by 4 bases and V by 6 bases; bases with no gene match: 6. DNA for the CDR3: TGTGCCAGCAGAAAGGACAGGGGGACTAATCAGCCCCAGCATTTT. Its translation is CASRKDRGTNQPQHF.

The gene calls are TRBV12-3 or TRBV12-4 and TRBJ2-7; TRBD2 matches at 10 bases. The V and J ends lost 5 bases and 2 bases, in that order; junction bases with no gene match: 9. CDR3 length: 16 amino acids. The chain's CDR3 is CASSHGIGTSAYEQYF. The CDR3 DNA sequence: TGTGCCAGCAGTCACGGAATCGGGACTAGCGCCTACGAGCAGTACTTC.